This section outlines one T cell receptor beta chain sequence together with its context. These data come from a study of blood T cell repertoires in COVID-19. As for the study in general: There were acute and convalescent COVID-19 samples, and they came from the United States, Italy and Spain. The analysed material was cDNA or gDNA that came from T cells, B-cell-depleted T cells, or PBMCs.

Per the germline V gene, CDR1 is KGHDR and CDR2 is SFDVKD. V was clipped by 6 bases and J by 5 bases, with 31 bases between them. This CDR3 comprises 19 residues. Source study methods: Reference gene primer amplification gave nucleated cell count estimates. TCRdb's copy holds only in-frame clones and misses some; the assay was immunoSEQ multiplex PCR. V, J and clone size reflect that table, while D and trimming were determined from the DNA. Of about 400,000 clones in the sample, approximately 86% were seen once. Participant reports of clinical history set cohort assignment. This clonotype originated in a woman between 35 and 50 years old with acute COVID-19. The rearrangement links TRBV24-1 to TRBJ2-7, with D perhaps matching TRBD2 (5 bases). The sequenced material came from PBMCs or T cells enriched from blood (not recorded which). For the CDR3, the DNA is TGTGCCACCAGTTTTGTAGGAGGTTACGGTCCGGTCCCCAGCCACGAGCAGTACTTC. The encoded protein is CATSFVGGYGPVPSHEQYF.